The 30 T cell receptor beta chains reported below all come from one sample, sequenced in a study of PD-1 blockade in classical Hodgkin lymphoma. The repertoire was sequenced with immunoSEQ multiplex PCR; TCRdb's copy has only in-frame clones and lacks some. The data contain 90,000 to 130,000 clones, approximately 90% of them seen just once; the ten biggest clones take up about 20%. Relapse was seen in all patients after autologous stem cell transplantation, and brentuximab vedotin exposure was variable. Sequenced here: peripheral blood mononuclear cells (PBMCs), sampled before the second cycle of nivolumab. The receptors stem from a human donor with classical Hodgkin lymphoma.

In regard to this clone: A junction boundary mismatches the germline segment, possibly from a read error. The same CDR3 arises from other DNA sequences in this sample as well. V is TRBV7-7 and J is TRBJ2-5; the D gene is possibly TRBD2 (5 bases). The CDR3 length is 13 residues. Germline CDR1 is SSHAT and CDR2 is FNYEAQ (reference sequence). CDR3 in DNA: TGTGCTAGCAGCTTTTCCGGGGAGGAGACCCAGTACTTC. As protein: CASSFSGEETQYF.

The V gene is TRBV6-6, the J gene TRBJ2-5, with 11 positions matching TRBD2. CDR3 length: 15 amino acids. CDR1 and CDR2 (germline): MNHNY, SVGAGI (reference sequence). V lost 6 bases, J lost 5 bases, and 8 bases stayed unmatched. The CDR3 loop reads CASSLSLAGGETQYF. DNA for the CDR3: TGTGCCAGCAGCCTTTCCTTAGCGGGAGGGGAGACCCAGTACTTC.

The chain employs TRBV9 and TRBJ1-1; a possible D gene is TRBD1 (5 bases). Germline V gene lookup returns CDR1 SGDLS and CDR2 YYNGEE. V was clipped by 4 bases and J by 6 bases, with 16 bases between them. The CDR3 has 14 amino acids. The CDR3 loop reads CASSPGPLGPEAFF. The CDR3, as DNA: TGTGCCAGCAGCCCAGGACCCCTGGGACCTGAAGCTTTCTTT.

The V and J genes are TRBV18 and TRBJ1-2, with 10 positions matching TRBD1. The J segment lost 6 bases and the V segment lost 6 bases, leaving 16 bases of the junction unmatched. CDR1 and CDR2 from the germline V gene are KGHSH and LQKENI. The CDR3 is 17 residues long. The CDR3 protein is CASSLLPSDRGLNGYTF. As DNA, the CDR3 is TGTGCCAGCTCCCTGCTTCCAAGTGACAGGGGGCTTAATGGCTACACCTTC.

J is TRBJ1-5 and V is TRBV30; perhaps TRBD1 as D (6 bases). This CDR3 spans 16 amino acids. CDR1 GTSNPN and CDR2 SVGIG come from the germline V gene (reference sequence). Trimming shortened V by 0 bases and J by 4 bases, and 16 bases separated the two germline ends. In nucleotides, the CDR3 is TGTGCCTGGAGTGTACGAGGAAGGGGGACTAATCAGCCCCAGCATTTT. The encoded protein is CAWSVRGRGTNQPQHF. Supplemented by reference TRBV30 and TRBJ1-5, the full variable domain reads SQTIHQWPATLVQPVGSPLSLECTVEGTSNPNLYWYRQAAGRGLQLLFYSVGIGQISSEVPQNLSASRPQDRQFILSSKKLLLSDSGFYLCAWSVRGRGTNQPQHFGDGTRLSIL.

The rearrangement joins TRBV18 to TRBJ2-2; D assignment may be TRBD1 or TRBD2 (5 bases each). V shed 5 bases and J shed 3 bases, with 10 bases lying between them. This CDR3 contains 14 residues. Germline assignment: CDR1 KGHSH and CDR2 LQKENI. CDR3 region: CASSWDRDTGELFF. The CDR3 DNA reads TGTGCCAGCTCATGGGACCGCGACACCGGGGAGCTGTTTTTT.

The chain employs TRBV4-2 and TRBJ2-3; maybe TRBD2 (6 bases). CDR3 length equals 16 residues. V was trimmed by 1 base and J by 1 base, leaving 12 bases between them. Germline CDR1 LGHNA, CDR2 YNFKEQ. The CDR3 DNA sequence: TGTGCCAGCAGCCAAGGGGACTTCCATCGCACAGATACGCAGTATTTT. Translating it yields CASSQGDFHRTDTQYF.

The chain links TRBV28 to TRBJ2-3; 8 bases fit TRBD2. Germline-derived CDR1 and CDR2 are MDHEN and SYDVKM. The CDR3 is 13 residues long. V lost 6 bases and J lost 4; bases outside the gene matches: 3. This chain's CDR3 is CASSRGGPDTQYF. As DNA, the CDR3 is TGTGCCAGCAGCCGGGGGGGGCCAGATACGCAGTATTTT.

V and J are TRBV4-1 and TRBJ1-1; D gene uncertain. Germline V gene data show CDR1 as MGHRA and CDR2 as YSYEKL. The CDR3 consists of 14 residues. The V end was cut by 4 bases, the J end by 1 base, with 10 bases between. The CDR3 protein is CASSLESGNTEAFF. The DNA for the CDR3 is TGCGCCAGCAGCCTGGAAAGTGGGAACACTGAAGCTTTCTTT.

This clone was recorded a few times. The chain joins TRBV10-3 to TRBJ1-5; D might be TRBD1 (5 bases). The CDR3 is made up of 15 amino acids. Germline V gene data show CDR1 as ENHRY and CDR2 as SYGVKD. V lost 3 bases, J lost 6 bases, and 15 bases lay in between. CDR3 residues: CAISEEEGVGQPQHF. The DNA of the CDR3 is TGTGCCATCAGTGAAGAGGAAGGGGTCGGTCAGCCCCAGCATTTT.

The V call is TRBV10-3, the J call TRBJ2-7; D ambiguous. Germline V gene lookup returns CDR1 ENHRY and CDR2 SYGVKD. Trimming cost V 4 bases and J 0 bases, with 10 bases left between them. The CDR3 length is 14 residues. The CDR3: CAISGQQSSYEQYF. In DNA form, the CDR3 reads TGTGCCATCAGTGGACAACAGAGCTCCTACGAGCAGTACTTC.

The V call is TRBV7-9, the J call TRBJ1-2; D not certain. Trimming cost V 3 bases and J 3 bases, with 8 bases left between them. The CDR3 consists of 13 residues. Germline-derived CDR1 and CDR2 are SEHNR and FQNEAQ (reference sequence). CDR3 DNA: TGTGCCAGCAGCTTCGGTAGGGACTATGGCTACACCTTC. Translating it yields CASSFGRDYGYTF.

The chain links TRBV27 to TRBJ2-7; no clear D gene. Trimming removed 6 bases from V and 6 bases from J, with 18 bases in between. Germline values: CDR1 MNHEY, CDR2 SMNVEV (reference sequence). CDR3 length: 14 residues. The CDR3 DNA sequence: TGTGCCAGCAGCGCCGCCAGGAATGTTGGCGAGCAGTACTTC. Protein: CASSAARNVGEQYF.

The J gene is TRBJ2-5, the V gene TRBV27, with TRBD2 identical over 15 bases. The length of the CDR3 is 20 residues. V lost 5 bases to trimming and J lost 3 bases; unmatched junction nucleotides: 16. Germline assignment: CDR1 MNHEY and CDR2 SMNVEV (reference sequence). The CDR3 loop reads CASSTYTGLAGGRQKETQYF. In nucleotides, the CDR3 is TGTGCCAGCAGTACCTATACGGGACTAGCGGGAGGTCGTCAGAAAGAGACCCAGTACTTC.

V is TRBV11-2 and J is TRBJ2-1; D gene ambiguous. The CDR3 has 14 residues. CDR1 and CDR2 (germline): SGHAT, FQNNGV. Trimming took 1 base from V and 6 from J, leaving 10 bases between them. CDR3 DNA: TGTGCCAGCAGCTTAGTTGCAGCCCGCAATGAGCAGTTCTTC. This encodes CASSLVAARNEQFF.

The chain couples TRBV6-5 to TRBJ1-2, with D perhaps matching TRBD1 (6 bases). V shed 5 bases and J shed 0 bases, with 13 bases lying between them. The CDR3 is made up of 15 amino acids. Germline V CDR1 and CDR2: MNHEY, SVGAGI. CDR3 sequence (DNA): TGTGCCAGCAGTGTCGGACAGCAAGCTAACTATGGCTACACCTTC. It specifies CASSVGQQANYGYTF.

This clone has more than one count but fewer than ten. V and J are TRBV27 and TRBJ1-2; the D gene is possibly TRBD1 (5 bases). The CDR3 sequence is 13 residues long. The germline V gene has CDR1 MNHEY and CDR2 SMNVEV (reference sequence). The germline V and J ends were trimmed by 5 bases and 8 bases, with 15 bases remaining between them. The DNA for the CDR3 is TGTGCCAGCAGTCTCAGGGTAGGAATAGGCTACACCTTC. Translation: CASSLRVGIGYTF.

This clone was counted a single time. The chain combines TRBV5-1 with TRBJ1-1, with TRBD1 matching 10 bases. Germline loops: CDR1 SGHRS, CDR2 YFSETQ. After removal of 4 bases from V and 11 bases from J, the junction contained 8 bases not matched to a gene. CDR3 length equals 13 residues. CDR3: CASSEGDRGWAFF. The CDR3 nucleotides read TGCGCCAGCAGCGAGGGGGACAGGGGTTGGGCTTTCTTT.

The chain is built from TRBV11-2 and TRBJ2-1; the match to TRBD2 covers 9 bases. The CDR3 has 18 residues. Trimming took 2 bases from V and 0 from J; bases not matched to a gene: 8. The V gene's germline CDR1 is SGHAT and CDR2 FQNNGV. Here the CDR3 reads CASSLMGLAGSSYNEQFF. Written as DNA, the CDR3 is TGTGCCAGCAGCTTAATGGGGCTAGCGGGGAGCTCCTACAATGAGCAGTTCTTC. Full variable domain (remainder filled in from reference TRBV11-2 and TRBJ2-1): EAGVAQSPRYKIIEKRQSVAFWCNPISGHATLYWYQQILGQGPKLLIQFQNNGVVDDSQLPKDRFSAERLKGVDSTLKIQPAKLEDSAVYLCASSLMGLAGSSYNEQFFGPGTRLTVL.

The chain joins TRBV27 to TRBJ1-2; 10 nucleotides match TRBD1. The junction had 7 bases not matched to a gene; V was cut back by 3 bases and J by 6 bases. The CDR3 length is 15 residues. Germline lookup yields CDR1 MNHEY and CDR2 SMNVEV (reference sequence). CDR3 residues: CASSFGTGAPDGYTF. As DNA, the CDR3 is TGTGCCAGCAGTTTCGGGACAGGGGCCCCTGATGGCTACACCTTC.

V usage is TRBV19 and J usage is TRBJ1-1; possibly TRBD1 for D (6 bases). Trimming cost V 3 bases and J 4 bases, with 9 bases left between them. This CDR3 spans 13 amino acids. Germline V gene lookup returns CDR1 LNHDA and CDR2 SQIVND (reference sequence). The chain's CDR3 is CASSIGQTTEAFF. In DNA form, the CDR3 reads TGTGCCAGTAGTATTGGACAGACCACTGAAGCTTTCTTT. Full variable domain (remainder filled in from reference TRBV19 and TRBJ1-1): DGGITQSPKYLFRKEGQNVTLSCEQNLNHDAMYWYRQDPGQGLRLIYYSQIVNDFQKGDIAEGYSVSREKKESFPLTVTSAQKNPTAFYLCASSIGQTTEAFFGQGTRLTVV.

This clone was recorded a few times. This chain joins TRBV29-1 and TRBJ2-3; TRBD1 is a possible D gene (5 bases). The V gene lost 3 bases and the J gene lost 0 bases, with 7 bases spanning the gap. CDR1 SQVTM and CDR2 ANQGSEA come from the germline V gene. There are 13 residues in the CDR3. DNA of the CDR3: TGCAGCGTTGAGACAGCTAGCACAGATACGCAGTATTTT. Protein: CSVETASTDTQYF.

The CDR3 sequence is CASSLDEYYSGNTIYF. The CDR3 DNA reads TGCGCCAGCAGCTTGGACGAGTACTACTCTGGAAACACCATATATTTT. This sequence joins TRBV5-1 and TRBJ1-3; D uncertain. The germline V gene encodes CDR1 SGHRS and CDR2 YFSETQ. The CDR3 is 16 residues long. V was trimmed by 0 bases and J by 0 bases, leaving 10 bases between them. The whole variable domain, filled in from reference TRBV5-1 and TRBJ1-3, reads KAGVTQTPRYLIKTRGQQVTLSCSPISGHRSVSWYQQTPGQGLQFLFEYFSETQRNKGNFPGRFSGRQFSNSRSEMNVSTLELGDSALYLCASSLDEYYSGNTIYFGEGSWLTVV.

This chain links TRBV19 with TRBJ2-3; the D gene is possibly TRBD2 (7 bases). V was clipped by 9 bases and J by 2 bases, with 18 bases between them. This CDR3 is built from 15 residues. The germline CDR1 and CDR2 sequences are LNHDA and SQIVND (reference sequence). This CDR3 is CASTGRGEFTDTQYF. The CDR3 nucleotides read TGTGCCAGCACAGGGAGGGGGGAATTCACAGATACGCAGTATTTT.

This clone has just one count. The CDR3 is CASNPRAGQSYGYTF. The CDR3 DNA follows: TGTGCCAGCAATCCTAGGGCGGGACAGAGCTATGGCTACACCTTC. The chain couples TRBV27 to TRBJ1-2, with 7 bases that match TRBD1. With 7 bases clipped from V and 4 bases from J, the junction kept 12 bases outside the gene matches. The CDR3 has 15 residues. Germline CDR1 is MNHEY and CDR2 is SMNVEV (reference sequence).

The V gene is TRBV4-2, the J gene TRBJ2-1; 13 nucleotides align to TRBD2. The CDR3 has 20 amino acids. CDR1 is LGHNA and CDR2 is YNFKEQ in the germline V gene. Trimming cost V 0 bases and J 0 bases; bases outside gene matches: 8. The CDR3 loop is CASSQDKGTSGTGSYNEQFF. Here the CDR3 DNA reads TGTGCCAGCAGCCAAGATAAGGGGACTAGCGGGACGGGCTCCTACAATGAGCAGTTCTTC.

The chain is built from TRBV5-5 and TRBJ1-2, with D possibly being TRBD1 (6 bases). This CDR3 has 16 residues. The germline V gene has CDR1 SGHKS and CDR2 YYEKEE (reference sequence). V lost 3 bases and J lost 2, with 17 bases in between. CDR3 region: CASSSWRDKGNYGYTF. The CDR3 coding sequence is TGTGCCAGCAGCTCCTGGAGGGACAAAGGGAACTATGGCTACACCTTC. Complete variable domain (other parts from reference TRBV5-5 and TRBJ1-2): DAGVTQSPTHLIKTRGQQVTLRCSPISGHKSVSWYQQVLGQGPQFIFQYYEKEERGRGNFPDRFSARQFPNYSSELNVNALLLGDSALYLCASSSWRDKGNYGYTFGSGTRLTVV.

The rearrangement uses TRBV5-8 and TRBJ1-1, with D perhaps matching TRBD1 (5 bases). Germline values: CDR1 SGHTS, CDR2 YDEGEE. The CDR3 length is 15 residues. Trimming cost V 4 bases and J 4 bases, with 17 bases left between them. CDR3 bases: TGTGCCAGCAGCACAAACCCCAGGGTGGGCACTGAAGCTTTCTTT. It codes for CASSTNPRVGTEAFF.

This chain uses TRBV7-2 with TRBJ2-2; TRBD2 matches 7 bases. V lost 5 bases to trimming and J lost 6 bases; unmatched junction nucleotides: 12. Germline loops: CDR1 SGHTA, CDR2 FQGNSA. This CDR3 is 16 amino acids long. The CDR3 protein is CASSLPWSGVAGELFF. In nucleotides, the CDR3 is TGTGCCAGCAGCCTCCCGTGGAGCGGGGTGGCCGGGGAGCTGTTTTTT.

CDR3 loop: CATRQGAREQFF. CDR3 coding DNA: TGTGCCACTAGGCAGGGAGCTCGTGAGCAGTTCTTC. The V and J genes are TRBV9 and TRBJ2-1; D could derive from TRBD1 or TRBD2 (5 bases each). V gave up 9 bases and J gave up 9 bases, with 16 bases separating them. Germline V gives CDR1 SGDLS, CDR2 YYNGEE. This CDR3 contains 12 residues.